This T cell receptor (beta chain) came from a study of regulatory T cells in long-lasting Graves disease. Time point indicated: newly diagnosed GD, antithyroid drugs for less than 3 months. Making the TCR library involved RNA that had been extracted from PBMCs. Graves' disease diagnosis was established per American Thyroid Association guidelines. Overall study results and limits: When disease was persistent, TRBV28, TRBJ1-2 and TRBJ2-5 were the favored segments. Reduced TCR diversity was observed in persistent Graves' patients versus newly diagnosed patients.

Construction of the TCR beta libraries employed iRepertoire HTBI primers in conjunction with Arm-PCR of CDR3 regions. TCRdb re-called the multiplex PCR reads through MiXCR, storing one row per CDR3 protein. The data hold 530,000 or so distinct CDR3 sequences, with about 16% observed a single time. The CDR3 extends over 17 amino acids. The germline V gene encodes CDR1 SGHTA and CDR2 FQGTGA. V was cut by 2 bases and J by 7 bases, with 21 bases left in between. This clonotype turned up a few times. Antigen specificity is unknown. These data were likewise used in another study, on T cells in Graves' hyperthyroidism and ophthalmopathy. As that study records: Ophthalmopathy could be told apart from stable hyperthyroidism with a 13 V-J model.

This clonotype was sampled from a man aged 18 to 30 with Graves disease. The rearrangement links TRBV7-3 to TRBJ1-5, with D possibly TRBD1 on 6 matching bases. This specimen was peripheral blood mononuclear cells (PBMCs), taken at new diagnosis, from a patient treated with antithyroid drugs. CDR3 coding DNA: TGTGCCAGCAGCTTAGCAGCGGCGTGGGGGCTTGAACAGCCCCAGCATTTT. Its translation: CASSLAAAWGLEQPQHF.